The T cell receptor beta chain under discussion was sequenced for a study of vaccination effects on CD4 cells after COVID-19 (dated by TCRdb to about 2022). Context from the whole study: Post-vaccine samples across the study were collected a median of 72 days after the second dose, with a range of 14 to 241. The Oncomine TCR Beta short-read assay on an Illumina iSeq 100 was used to sequence cultures from other donors in the study. SARS-CoV-2 spike-specific CD4+ TCR repertoires were compared before and after mRNA vaccination in COVID-19 convalescent patients and in infection-naive vaccine recipients. A total of roughly 9 COVID-19 convalescent patients and several SARS-CoV-2-naive healthy vaccine recipients were included in the full study. On the study overall, not on this receptor specifically: Among healthy vaccine recipients, nearly all vaccine-induced clones were SARS-CoV-2 mono-reactive, and only 1 of 255 was cross-reactive with common cold coronaviruses. Clones induced by infection and clones induced by vaccination both contracted markedly at late timepoints after vaccination, which fits with T cell responses waning over time. Only a small number of convalescent patients were included, and no early post-infection timepoints were available, which limited the study.

Libraries were constructed by the immunoSEQ multiplex PCR assay. DNA from the cultured, isolated CD4+ T cells was subjected to TCR beta CDR3 sequencing. The original pipeline was this. Non-productive TCR sequences were removed and reads were trimmed to the CDR3 region, keeping CDR3s of at least 7 amino acids. Antigen-specific clonotypes were identified with the MANAFEST web app by comparing expansion in peptide wells against reference cultures. Positive clones required FDR<0.05 expansion versus reference and all other wells, odds ratio above 5, and frequency above 0.1% in two replicate wells. A clonotype was called cross-reactive if it was significantly expanded both in SARS-CoV-2 spike wells and in at least one common cold coronavirus spike condition. Using the stringdist R package, CDR3 similarity was measured by Levenshtein distance, and unrooted trees were constructed with ape in R 3.6.1. The table was pulled from immuneACCESS by TCRdb, which kept in-frame rearrangements only. Such tables lose some clones; where checked, under half of the loss comes from unresolved V genes, and the rest has no known cause. V, J and clone size are taken as reported in that table, and D and trimming were inferred from the DNA itself. For this sample the table gives approximately 61,000 clones, of which around 73% were detected only once. Of the sample, 0.95% to 1.5% falls within the top ten clones.

V and J lose 5 bases and 1 base, and a span of 11 bases separates them. From cysteine to phenylalanine, the CDR3 is 14 amino acids long. This entry keeps only the CDR3 DNA: 42 bases, framed from base 1. Reading the germline V gene gives CDR1 SNHLY and CDR2 FYNNEI. A word on this clone: Its antigen is currently not known. The record has no base qualities; no much larger clone is one base away.

In the ViraFEST assay, PBMC were stimulated with viral peptide pools, and TCR sequencing was then used to find antigen-specific CD4+ T cell clonotypes based on their expansion. After about 10 days of culture, CD4+ T cells were isolated with the EasySep CD4+ T cell isolation kit. Two doses of either the BNT162b2 or the mRNA-1273 mRNA SARS-CoV-2 vaccine were administered to participants. Negative nucleocapsid antibody results before and after vaccination confirmed that the healthy vaccine recipients had no prior SARS-CoV-2 infection. Around 2 million PBMC per well were cultured in IMDM with about 4.8% human AB serum, 10 IU/ml IL-2 and gentamicin, plus 10 ug/ml peptides. Half of the culture medium was replaced with fresh IL-2-containing medium on days 3 and 7. Unless otherwise noted, each peptide stimulation condition was cultured in triplicate wells. PBMC were separated from whole blood using Ficoll-Paque Plus gradient centrifugation and were then either cryopreserved at -140C or used fresh. The spike proteins of SARS-CoV-2 and of the common cold coronaviruses HCoV-NL63, HCoV-OC43 and HCoV-229E were spanned by overlapping peptide pools. The QIAamp micro DNA kit was used to extract genomic DNA from the cultured CD4+ T cells.

The clonotype originates from a human donor who received a COVID-19 vaccine. The chain is assembled from TRBV2 and TRBJ1-2; the D gene is perhaps TRBD1, from 6 matching bases. Sequenced here: CD4+ T cells from PBMCs cultured with HCoV-229E spike peptides, sampled after COVID-19 vaccination. Explained via the paper, the cell subset or site label denotes: HCoV-229E spike overlapping peptide pool stimulation. CDR3 reads: CASSRQALNYGYTF. DNA sequence: TGTGCCAGCAGTCGACAGGCCCTTAACTATGGCTACACCTTC.